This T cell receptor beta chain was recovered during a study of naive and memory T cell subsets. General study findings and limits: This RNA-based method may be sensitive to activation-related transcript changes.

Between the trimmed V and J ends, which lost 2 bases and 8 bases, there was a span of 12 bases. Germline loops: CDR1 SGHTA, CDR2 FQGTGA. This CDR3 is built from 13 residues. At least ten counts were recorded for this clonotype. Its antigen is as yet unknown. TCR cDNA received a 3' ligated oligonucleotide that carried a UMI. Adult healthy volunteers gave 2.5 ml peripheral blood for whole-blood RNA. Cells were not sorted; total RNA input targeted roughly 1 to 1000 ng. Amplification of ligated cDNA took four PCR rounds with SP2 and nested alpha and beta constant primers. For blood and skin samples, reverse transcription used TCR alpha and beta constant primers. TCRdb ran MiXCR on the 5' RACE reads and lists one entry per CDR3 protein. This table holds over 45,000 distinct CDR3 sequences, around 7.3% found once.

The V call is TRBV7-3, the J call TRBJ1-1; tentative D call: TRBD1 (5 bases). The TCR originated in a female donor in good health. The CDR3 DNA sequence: TGTGCCAGCAGCTTACTTGGGGCCGGGGAAGCTTTCTTT. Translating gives CASSLLGAGEAFF.